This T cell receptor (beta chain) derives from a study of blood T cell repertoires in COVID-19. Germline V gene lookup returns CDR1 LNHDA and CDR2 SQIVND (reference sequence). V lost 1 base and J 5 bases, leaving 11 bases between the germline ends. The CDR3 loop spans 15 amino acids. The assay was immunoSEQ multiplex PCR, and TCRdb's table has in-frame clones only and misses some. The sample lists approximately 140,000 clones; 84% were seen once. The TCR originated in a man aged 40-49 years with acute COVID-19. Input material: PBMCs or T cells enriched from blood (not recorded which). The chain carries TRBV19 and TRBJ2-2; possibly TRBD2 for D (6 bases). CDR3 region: CASSIGPGLTGELFF. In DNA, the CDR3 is TGTGCCAGTAGTATAGGGCCGGGACTTACCGGGGAGCTGTTTTTT.